The next 7 T cell receptor beta chains were all read from a single sample in a study of prognosis after radiotherapy for stage I lung cancer. Two-round multiplex PCR on genomic DNA was the method by which TCR beta CDR3 was amplified. Primers specific to each TRBV and TRBJ gene were used in first-round PCR. TCRdb reprocessed the multiplex PCR reads with MiXCR, giving one entry per CDR3 protein. The table lists 20,000 or so distinct CDR3 sequences, roughly 26% of them singletons. Sequenced material: PBMCs, taken before or after stereotactic body radiation therapy (not recorded which). The receptors derive from a donor over 45 with non-small cell lung cancer.

This clonotype was counted at least ten times. The chain recombines TRBV5-6 with TRBJ2-5, with 10 nucleotides matching TRBD2. Germline V gene sequence: CDR1 SGHDT, CDR2 YYEEEE. The CDR3 is made up of 18 amino acids. V lost 0 bases and J lost 1; bases outside the gene matches: 9. In DNA form, the CDR3 reads TGTGCCAGCAGCTTGGTACCTAGCGGGAGTATTGGCCAAGAGACCCAGTACTTC. Amino acid sequence: CASSLVPSGSIGQETQYF.

About this clonotype: Mismatch with germline at one junction end may stem from a read error. The chain uses TRBV11-2 and TRBJ1-4; TRBD1 aligns across 7 bases. CDR3 length equals 13 residues. The V gene's germline CDR1 is SGHAT and CDR2 FQNNGV. The CDR3 region is CSSSLHRGPKLFF. The CDR3 DNA follows: TGTTCCAGCAGCCTCCACAGGGGTCCAAAACTGTTTTTT.

Sample share makes this clonotype large. The V gene is TRBV5-1, the J gene TRBJ2-3, with D possibly TRBD2 on 5 matching bases. The germline V gene encodes CDR1 SGHRS and CDR2 YFSETQ. The CDR3 runs to 13 residues. V was pared by 4 bases and J by 4 bases, with 10 bases between. CDR3 residues: CASSVQEADTQYF. In nucleotides, the CDR3 is TGCGCCAGCAGCGTGCAGGAGGCAGATACGCAGTATTTT.

At least ten counts were recorded for this clonotype. This rearrangement joins TRBV12-3 or TRBV12-4 to TRBJ2-2, with 7 bases fitting TRBD2. The CDR3 is made up of 17 amino acids. Trimming cost V 2 bases and J 2 bases; bases outside gene matches: 8. CDR3 sequence reads: CASSLFGGSANTGELFF. The CDR3 DNA reads as TGTGCCAGCAGTTTATTCGGCGGGAGCGCCAACACCGGGGAGCTGTTTTTT.

This clonotype was found many times. The J gene is TRBJ1-5, the V gene TRBV7-2, with 7 bases aligning to TRBD1. The length of the CDR3 is 14 residues. Germline V CDR1 and CDR2: SGHTA, FQGNSA. Trimming at V came to 5 bases and at J to 10 bases, leaving 11 bases not matched to a gene. CDR3: CASSQGTAARPQHF. CDR3 DNA: TGTGCCAGCAGCCAGGGGACAGCGGCCCGTCCCCAGCATTTT.

This clonotype was found many times. V is TRBV7-2 and J is TRBJ2-1, with D perhaps matching TRBD2 (6 bases). Germline V lookup: CDR1 SGHTA, CDR2 FQGNSA. The CDR3 totals 15 residues. Trimming removed 4 bases from V and 3 bases from J, with 13 bases in between. The CDR3 reads CASSSEVGLYNEQFF. For the CDR3, the DNA is TGTGCCAGCAGCTCGGAAGTGGGACTCTACAATGAGCAGTTCTTC.

The table lists this clonotype with many counts. The chain is built from TRBV11-2 and TRBJ1-1; maybe TRBD1 (5 bases). CDR1 is SGHAT, CDR2 FQNNGV, per germline. Trimming pared 4 bases from V and 0 bases from J, leaving 12 bases between. CDR3 length: 15 amino acids. CDR3 coding DNA: TGTGCCAGCAGCTCCGACGGGGGAATGAACACTGAAGCTTTCTTT. Translating gives CASSSDGGMNTEAFF. Using reference TRBV11-2 and TRBJ1-1 for the parts outside the CDR3, the full variable domain is EAGVAQSPRYKIIEKRQSVAFWCNPISGHATLYWYQQILGQGPKLLIQFQNNGVVDDSQLPKDRFSAERLKGVDSTLKIQPAKLEDSAVYLCASSSDGGMNTEAFFGQGTRLTVV.